These 22 T cell receptor beta chains were sequenced from one sample in a study of blood T cell repertoires in COVID-19. Clones were read by immunoSEQ multiplex PCR, and TCRdb kept only the in-frame ones, dropping some. The data show around 120,000 clones, over 70% seen once. The sequenced sample was peripheral blood. Every receptor here comes from a man of 80 years or more with active or convalescent COVID-19.

In this sample, this clone turned up once. The genes are TRBV5-1 and TRBJ2-7; 9 bases fit TRBD1. J was trimmed by 0 bases and V by 0 bases; bases with no gene match: 1. The CDR3 has 15 amino acids. Germline V CDR1 and CDR2: SGHRS, YFSETQ. CDR3 protein: CASSLGGQGSYEQYF. The CDR3, as DNA: TGCGCCAGCAGCTTGGGGGGACAGGGCTCCTACGAGCAGTACTTC. Full variable domain (outside the CDR3, taken from reference TRBV5-1 and TRBJ2-7): KAGVTQTPRYLIKTRGQQVTLSCSPISGHRSVSWYQQTPGQGLQFLFEYFSETQRNKGNFPGRFSGRQFSNSRSEMNVSTLELGDSALYLCASSLGGQGSYEQYFGPGTRLTVT.

This clone appeared a single time. CDR3 protein: CASSLDRDRGHASQPQHF. CDR3 nucleotides: TGTGCCAGCAGCTTAGACCGGGACAGGGGGCATGCAAGTCAGCCCCAGCATTTT. The rearrangement joins TRBV7-9 to TRBJ1-5, with 12 positions matching TRBD1. CDR3 length equals 18 residues. CDR1 SEHNR and CDR2 FQNEAQ come from the germline V gene (reference sequence). With 1 base clipped from V and 6 bases from J, the junction kept 10 bases outside the gene matches.

This clone was recorded only once. The chain links TRBV18 to TRBJ2-5; 7 bases agree with TRBD1. CDR3 size: 15 residues. With V trimmed by 0 bases and J by 5 bases, 6 bases remained unmatched. Germline CDR1 and CDR2: KGHSH and LQKENI. CDR3 sequence reads: CASSPPGQRGETQYF. The CDR3 DNA sequence: TGTGCCAGCTCACCACCGGGACAGAGGGGGGAGACCCAGTACTTC.

The rearrangement links TRBV7-2 to TRBJ2-3, with 13 bases that match TRBD2. Germline V gives CDR1 SGHTA, CDR2 FQGNSA. The CDR3 has 16 amino acids. The V and J ends lost 3 bases and 4 bases, in that order; junction bases with no gene match: 4. The CDR3 here is CASSFTSGGASDTQYF. For the CDR3, the DNA is TGTGCCAGCAGCTTTACTAGCGGGGGGGCGTCAGATACGCAGTATTTT.

V and J are TRBV18 and TRBJ2-5; D possibly corresponds to TRBD1 (6 bases). The CDR3 covers 15 residues. Germline CDR1 is KGHSH and CDR2 is LQKENI. V was pared by 0 bases and J by 4 bases, with 12 bases between. CDR3: CASSPPIRGPETQYF. The CDR3 DNA is TGTGCCAGCTCACCACCAATCAGGGGCCCAGAGACCCAGTACTTC. The variable domain in full, with the rest retrieved from reference TRBV18 and TRBJ2-5, is NAGVMQNPRHLVRRRGQEARLRCSPMKGHSHVYWYRQLPEEGLKFMVYLQKENIIDESGMPKERFSAEFPKEGPSILRIQQVVRGDSAAYFCASSPPIRGPETQYFGPGTRLLVL.

This rearrangement joins TRBV19 to TRBJ2-7; 8 bases line up with TRBD2. Losses at the gene ends were 6 bases for V and 0 bases for J; bases not matched to a gene: 10. CDR3 length: 16 residues. CDR1 and CDR2 from the germline V gene are LNHDA and SQIVND (reference sequence). CDR3 sequence: CASSPIGAGASYEQYF. In DNA, the CDR3 is TGTGCCAGTAGCCCGATCGGAGCGGGGGCCTCCTACGAGCAGTACTTC.

V gene TRBV24-1 combines with J gene TRBJ2-7; tentative D call: TRBD1 (5 bases). The CDR3 consists of 13 residues. Germline values: CDR1 KGHDR, CDR2 SFDVKD. V was cut by 9 bases and J by 0 bases, with 11 bases left in between. This chain's CDR3 is CATGQGSSYEQYF. For the CDR3, the DNA is TGTGCCACCGGGCAGGGATCCTCCTACGAGCAGTACTTC.

This clone was detected only once. The V call is TRBV2, the J call TRBJ1-6; TRBD1 matches at 7 bases. The junction had 7 bases not matched to a gene; V was cut back by 8 bases and J by 9 bases. The CDR3 runs to 13 residues. In germline, CDR1 is SNHLY, CDR2 FYNNEI. The CDR3 nucleotides are TGTGCCAGCCGAGGACAGGCTGCTTCACCCCTCCACTTT. Its protein is CASRGQAASPLHF.

V is TRBV10-3 and J is TRBJ1-5; D not resolved. This CDR3 comprises 14 residues. Germline V CDR1 and CDR2: ENHRY, SYGVKD. Trimming took off 3 bases at V and 5 bases at J, with 11 bases between the two ends. CDR3 DNA: TGTGCCATCAGTGAAAGTGGACTGGATCAGCCCCAGCATTTT. Translating gives CAISESGLDQPQHF.

The V gene is TRBV4-3, the J gene TRBJ2-1, with TRBD1 as a possible D gene (6 bases). The length of the CDR3 is 16 residues. Trimming removed 0 bases at V and 3 bases at J, with 12 bases between. Looked up from germline, CDR1 is LGHNA and CDR2 is YSLEER. CDR3 nucleotide sequence: TGCGCCAGCAGCCAAGACGTGGACAGAGGCTACAATGAGCAGTTCTTC. Its protein product is CASSQDVDRGYNEQFF.

A few counts support this clone. The chain couples TRBV7-3 to TRBJ2-1; a weak D match, TRBD2 (7 bases). Germline assignment: CDR1 SGHTA and CDR2 FQGTGA. The CDR3 extends over 14 amino acids. Trimming removed 5 bases at V and 9 bases at J, with 17 bases between. The CDR3 DNA follows: TGTGCCAGCAGCATAGGCCCGGGGGGCAGTGAGCAGTTCTTC. Its translation: CASSIGPGGSEQFF.

V and J are TRBV6-2 or TRBV6-3 and TRBJ1-1; D perhaps matches TRBD1 (5 bases). Trimming pared 5 bases from V and 11 bases from J, leaving 21 bases between. In germline, CDR1 is MNHEY, CDR2 SVGEGT. There are 14 residues in the CDR3. CDR3 residues: CASSLPTTDRRAFF. Written as DNA, the CDR3 is TGTGCCAGCAGTCTCCCAACGACAGACCGAAGGGCTTTCTTT.

The chain has TRBV19 and TRBJ1-5; D gene unclear. Germline CDR1 is LNHDA and CDR2 is SQIVND (reference sequence). The CDR3 sequence is 16 residues long. Trimming removed 2 bases at V and 4 bases at J, with 15 bases between. CDR3 sequence reads: CASSILSQVGNQPQHF. The CDR3 DNA reads TGTGCCAGTAGTATACTATCGCAGGTTGGGAATCAGCCCCAGCATTTT.

This clone came up a few times. A junction boundary mismatches the germline segment, possibly from a read error. The V call is TRBV7-3, the J call TRBJ1-2; the match to TRBD1 covers 7 bases. The CDR3 length is 13 residues. Germline loops: CDR1 SGHTA, CDR2 FQGTGA. This CDR3 reads CASSLTGGQTRSF. The CDR3 DNA sequence: TGTGCCAGCAGCTTAACGGGGGGACAGACCAGATCCTTC. Full variable domain (remainder filled in from reference TRBV7-3 and TRBJ1-2): GAGVSQTPSNKVTEKGKYVELRCDPISGHTALYWYRQSLGQGPEFLIYFQGTGAADDSGLPNDRFFAVRPEGSVSTLKIQRTERGDSAVYLCASSLTGGQTRSFGSGTRLTVV.

This clone was detected only a few times. The genes are TRBV12-3 or TRBV12-4 and TRBJ2-5, with 7 bases fitting TRBD2. V lost 2 bases to trimming and J lost 5 bases; unmatched junction nucleotides: 2. This CDR3 region has 13 residues. This CDR3 reads CASSLSGVETQYF. The DNA for the CDR3 is TGTGCCAGCAGTTTAAGCGGGGTGGAGACCCAGTACTTC.

The rearrangement uses TRBV27 and TRBJ2-6, with 8 bases lining up with TRBD2. Per the germline V gene, CDR1 is MNHEY and CDR2 is SMNVEV (reference sequence). V shed 10 bases, J shed 0 bases, and the junction held 20 bases outside the gene matches. This CDR3 has 20 residues. DNA of the CDR3: TGTGCCACCCGGGGGGCGGGGGGATATCTTTCCTTCTCTGGGGCCAACGTCCTGACTTTC. This translates into CATRGAGGYLSFSGANVLTF.

This clone has a single count. The chain has TRBV7-8 and TRBJ2-1; D is perhaps TRBD1 (6 bases). CDR3 length equals 14 residues. V dropped 5 bases and J dropped 0 bases, with 8 bases sitting between them. Germline CDR1 and CDR2: SGHVS and FQNEAQ. Here the CDR3 reads CASSLDSSYNEQFF. The CDR3 nucleotides read TGTGCCAGCAGCCTGGACAGCTCCTACAATGAGCAGTTCTTC.

The gene calls are TRBV7-8 and TRBJ1-6; 10 positions agree with TRBD1. The ends lost 5 bases at V and 15 bases at J; junction bases unmatched: 13. The CDR3 is 15 amino acids. CDR1 and CDR2 from the germline V gene are SGHVS and FQNEAQ. The CDR3 DNA reads as TGTGCCAGCAGCCATGACAGGGGGCGCATGTCGGTCCTCCACTTT. Translated, it gives CASSHDRGRMSVLHF.

The chain employs TRBV3-1 (or the pseudogene TRBV3-2) and TRBJ2-5; TRBD2 is a possible D gene (7 bases). This CDR3 contains 14 residues. Trimming left V 9 bases short and J 5 bases short, with 19 bases between. Germline-derived CDR1 and CDR2 are LGHDT and YNNKEL (reference sequence). CDR3 sequence (DNA): TGTGCCAGTACTTCACGCGGGGGCCGGGAGACCCAGTACTTC. Amino acid sequence: CASTSRGGRETQYF.

V usage is TRBV7-8 and J usage is TRBJ2-5; D is possibly TRBD1 (6 bases). This CDR3 is 15 amino acids long. V was shortened by 1 base and J by 1 base, with 10 bases between the two germline ends. Germline V gives CDR1 SGHVS, CDR2 FQNEAQ. CDR3 residues: CASSLEGVRQETQYF. Written as DNA, the CDR3 is TGTGCCAGCAGCTTAGAGGGGGTTCGCCAAGAGACCCAGTACTTC. Complete variable domain (other parts from reference TRBV7-8 and TRBJ2-5): GAGVSQSPRYKVAKRGQDVALRCDPISGHVSLFWYQQALGQGPEFLTYFQNEAQLDKSGLPSDRFFAERPEGSVSTLKIQRTQQEDSAVYLCASSLEGVRQETQYFGPGTRLLVL.

The V call is TRBV19, the J call TRBJ1-2, with D possibly matching TRBD1 (5 bases). This CDR3 region has 15 residues. CDR1 and CDR2 from the germline V gene are LNHDA and SQIVND (reference sequence). The V and J ends lost 3 bases and 1 base respectively, with 12 bases between them. The CDR3, as DNA: TGTGCCAGTAGTATCCGGACACCTTTTAACTATGGCTACACCTTC. This codes for CASSIRTPFNYGYTF.

The gene calls are TRBV5-1 and TRBJ1-4; 7 positions match TRBD1. The junction had 4 bases not matched to a gene; V was cut back by 4 bases and J by 4 bases. Germline CDR1 is SGHRS and CDR2 is YFSETQ. This CDR3 comprises 14 residues. The CDR3 loop is CASSATGRNEKLFF. CDR3 nucleotide sequence: TGCGCCAGCAGCGCGACAGGGCGTAATGAAAAACTGTTTTTT.